The 10 T cell receptor beta chains below come from one sample, sequenced in a study of technical replicates of blood from a handful of donors. TCRdb keeps only in-frame clones here, not all; method: immunoSEQ multiplex PCR. The repertoire holds about 62,000 clones, about 87% seen once, with around 5.3% in the top ten. The sample consisted of PBMCs. Source of these receptors: a human donor in good health. Some clones in this sample may be carry-over from other donors' samples.

This rearrangement joins TRBV11-2 to TRBJ2-6; D is undetermined. The CDR3 is 14 residues long. CDR1 is SGHAT and CDR2 is FQNNGV in the germline V gene. The germline V and J ends were trimmed by 3 bases and 4 bases, with 7 bases remaining between them. CDR3 sequence (DNA): TGTGCCAGCAGCTTGACATGGGGGGCCAACGTCCTGACTTTC. Protein: CASSLTWGANVLTF.

The genes are TRBV4-3 and TRBJ2-1, with D perhaps TRBD1 (5 bases). V lost 2 bases to trimming and J lost 5 bases, with 10 bases between them. The CDR3 consists of 14 residues. Germline values: CDR1 LGHNA, CDR2 YSLEER. The CDR3 sequence: CASSQQTADNEQFF. The DNA of the CDR3 is TGCGCCAGCAGCCAACAGACAGCCGACAATGAGCAGTTCTTC.

The chain uses TRBV6-5 and TRBJ1-3, with a possible D match to TRBD1 (6 bases). The CDR3 totals 14 residues. V was clipped by 6 bases and J by 3 bases, with 12 bases between them. CDR1 MNHEY and CDR2 SVGAGI come from the germline V gene. CDR3 DNA sequence: TGTGCCAGCAGGGACAGCATGATTGGAAACACCATATATTTT. Translated, it gives CASRDSMIGNTIYF.

Here the CDR3 DNA reads TGTGCCACCCTGAAAGGGGGAACTAATGAAAAACTGTTTTTT. Encoded protein: CATLKGGTNEKLFF. V gene TRBV15 combines with J gene TRBJ1-4, with D perhaps TRBD1 (6 bases). Germline V gene lookup returns CDR1 LNHNV and CDR2 YYDKDF (reference sequence). V shed 8 bases and J shed 1 base, with 11 bases lying between them. The CDR3 runs to 14 residues.

This clone was picked up a small number of times. Sequence at one end of the junction differs from germline and may be a read error. The chain links TRBV6-6 to TRBJ1-1; D possibly corresponds to TRBD1 (5 bases). This CDR3 comprises 13 residues. Germline V gene lookup returns CDR1 MNHNY and CDR2 SVGAGI (reference sequence). The CDR3 sequence: CASRRTPNTEALF. CDR3 coding DNA: TGTGCCAGCAGGAGGACACCTAACACTGAAGCTCTCTTT.

This chain connects TRBV7-9 to TRBJ2-7; 7 bases match TRBD2. V gave up 7 bases and J gave up 3 bases; unmatched junction bases: 9. Germline V gene lookup returns CDR1 SEHNR and CDR2 FQNEAQ (reference sequence). The CDR3 sequence is 14 residues long. The CDR3: CASKKESGVYEQYF. CDR3 coding DNA: TGTGCCAGCAAAAAGGAGAGCGGGGTCTACGAGCAGTACTTC.

This chain uses TRBV27 with TRBJ2-1, with 11 bases identical to TRBD1. Looked up from germline, CDR1 is MNHEY and CDR2 is SMNVEV (reference sequence). The V segment lost 6 bases and the J segment 8 bases; nucleotides outside the gene matches: 9. The CDR3 contains 15 residues. CDR3 in amino acids: CASSRTDRGRDEQFF. CDR3 nucleotides: TGTGCCAGCAGCCGAACGGACAGGGGGCGGGATGAGCAGTTCTTC.

The chain links TRBV4-3 to TRBJ1-4, with D hard to call. Germline-derived CDR1 and CDR2 are LGHNA and YSLEER. The V gene lost 1 base and the J gene lost 4 bases, with 10 bases spanning the gap. The CDR3 runs 15 residues. The CDR3 DNA reads as TGCGCCAGCAGCCAAGGGGGAGTCCTTAATGAAAAACTGTTTTTT. Translated: CASSQGGVLNEKLFF.

The chain joins TRBV5-6 to TRBJ1-1; 7 bases agree with TRBD1. Germline trimming cut 5 bases from V and 9 bases from J; bases unmatched to any gene: 13. The CDR3 is 14 residues long. Per germline, CDR1 SGHDT and CDR2 YYEEEE. This CDR3 reads CASSFDLGQNQAFF. DNA for the CDR3: TGTGCCAGCAGTTTCGACCTGGGACAGAACCAAGCTTTCTTT.

The chain has TRBV23-1 and TRBJ2-3, with TRBD1 matching over 7 bases. TRBV23-1 is noted as an ORF with a role that remains uncertain. The CDR3 length is 15 residues. V gave up 7 bases and J gave up 2 bases; unmatched junction bases: 9. The CDR3 region has the DNA TGCGCCAGCACTTATCAGGACAGGTTCACAGATACGCAGTATTTT. Protein sequence: CASTYQDRFTDTQYF.